One and the same sample provided the 24 T cell receptor beta chains below, sequenced in a study of blood T cell repertoires in COVID-19. The protocol was immunoSEQ multiplex PCR, while the TCRdb copy is restricted to in-frame clones and leaves out a portion. The sample has more than 250,000 clones, roughly 84% seen once. The sample taken for sequencing was peripheral blood. The receptor source for this set is a man aged 45-60 years with active or convalescent COVID-19.

The chain employs TRBV7-6 and TRBJ2-3; TRBD2 might be the D (5 bases). The ends were cut back, 1 base at V and 0 bases at J, with 11 bases in the middle. Germline values: CDR1 SGHVS, CDR2 FNYEAQ. CDR3 length: 16 amino acids. The CDR3 sequence: CASSLVGGSSTDTQYF. The CDR3 DNA follows: TGTGCCAGCAGCTTAGTAGGAGGTTCTAGCACAGATACGCAGTATTTT. Using reference TRBV7-6 and TRBJ2-3 for the parts outside the CDR3, the full variable domain is GAGVSQSPRYKVTKRGQDVALRCDPISGHVSLYWYRQALGQGPEFLTYFNYEAQQDKSGLPNDRFSAERPEGSISTLTIQRTEQRDSAMYRCASSLVGGSSTDTQYFGPGTRLTVL.

The J gene is TRBJ2-1, the V gene TRBV19; TRBD1 aligns across 7 bases. Trimming cost V 3 bases and J 0 bases; bases outside gene matches: 2. The CDR3 sequence is 15 residues long. In germline, CDR1 is LNHDA, CDR2 SQIVND (reference sequence). The CDR3 DNA reads TGTGCCAGTAGTATCCAGGGGGACTCCTACAATGAGCAGTTCTTC. It encodes CASSIQGDSYNEQFF.

DNA for the CDR3: TGTGCCAGCAGCTGGGGCCGAGAGACCCAGTACTTC. Translated: CASSWGRETQYF. The V call is TRBV7-2, the J call TRBJ2-5; D may be TRBD1 (5 bases). This CDR3 comprises 12 residues. V was shortened by 4 bases and J by 4 bases, with 7 bases between the two germline ends. Germline values: CDR1 SGHTA, CDR2 FQGNSA.

The V and J genes are TRBV2 and TRBJ2-7; 7 bases are a match to TRBD1. This CDR3 is 13 amino acids long. Germline CDR1 is SNHLY and CDR2 is FYNNEI. The J segment lost 3 bases and the V segment lost 10 bases, leaving 9 bases of the junction unmatched. This CDR3 reads CATWATGYYEQYF. The CDR3 coding sequence is TGTGCCACCTGGGCGACAGGGTACTACGAGCAGTACTTC.

The rearrangement uses TRBV27 and TRBJ2-3; 12 positions agree with TRBD2. V lost 1 base and J lost 7; bases outside the gene matches: 9. The CDR3 has 17 amino acids. CDR1 and CDR2 (germline): MNHEY, SMNVEV (reference sequence). CDR3 bases: TGTGCCAGCAGTTTATTTTCCCTAGCGGGGGGGCCGAATACGCAGTATTTT. It translates to CASSLFSLAGGPNTQYF.

This chain links TRBV5-4 with TRBJ2-2; TRBD1 might be the D (5 bases). The germline gives CDR1 SGHNT, CDR2 YYREEE (reference sequence). The CDR3 consists of 14 residues. The V and J ends lost 4 bases and 0 bases respectively, with 7 bases between them. CDR3 loop: CASSRGTNTGELFF. For the CDR3, the DNA is TGTGCCAGCAGCAGGGGAACGAACACCGGGGAGCTGTTTTTT.

With respect to this clone: The same CDR3 can be traced to other DNA sequences in this sample. The V call is TRBV6-6, the J call TRBJ1-5, with unresolved D. CDR3 length equals 12 residues. Trimming stripped 5 bases from V and 7 bases from J, with 9 bases between. Germline assignment: CDR1 MNHNY and CDR2 SVGAGI (reference sequence). DNA of the CDR3: TGTGCCAGCAGTCCCCCGGGGCAGCCCCAGCATTTT. Encoded protein: CASSPPGQPQHF.

The CDR3 loop reads CASGEHTDTQYF. The CDR3 DNA is TGTGCCTCAGGGGAGCACACAGATACGCAGTATTTT. This chain uses TRBV6-1 with TRBJ2-3, with TRBD1 as a possible D gene (6 bases). Germline values: CDR1 MNHNS, CDR2 SASEGT. The length of the CDR3 is 12 residues. V was shortened by 11 bases and J by 2 bases, with 11 bases between the two germline ends.

Here the CDR3 reads CATSRDLGAMGNQPQHF. The CDR3 DNA reads as TGTGCCACCAGCAGAGATCTGGGGGCTATGGGCAATCAGCCCCAGCATTTT. This chain joins TRBV15 and TRBJ1-5; D might be TRBD1 (6 bases). The ends were cut back, 0 bases at V and 2 bases at J, with 14 bases in the middle. Germline V gives CDR1 LNHNV, CDR2 YYDKDF (reference sequence). CDR3 length equals 17 residues.

CDR3 residues: CASSEGGGTHEKLFF. The CDR3 nucleotides read TGTGCCAGCAGTGAGGGCGGAGGTACCCACGAAAAACTGTTTTTT. The rearrangement links TRBV2 to TRBJ1-4; the D is unclear. V lost 3 bases to trimming and J lost 8 bases, with 16 bases between them. CDR1 is SNHLY and CDR2 is FYNNEI in the germline V gene. The CDR3 contains 15 residues.

The chain recombines TRBV30 with TRBJ1-2; D unresolved. This CDR3 comprises 12 residues. The V end was cut by 1 base, the J end by 8 bases, with 11 bases between. Per the germline V gene, CDR1 is GTSNPN and CDR2 is SVGIG (reference sequence). CDR3 protein: CAWSGEGSGYTF. The CDR3, as DNA: TGTGCCTGGAGTGGGGAGGGATCAGGCTACACCTTC.

This clone has just a few counts. The V call is TRBV19, the J call TRBJ2-3, with a possible D match to TRBD1 (6 bases). V dropped 5 bases and J dropped 6 bases, with 12 bases sitting between them. Looked up from germline, CDR1 is LNHDA and CDR2 is SQIVND (reference sequence). This CDR3 region has 13 residues. DNA for the CDR3: TGTGCCAGTAGTGACCAACAGGGTGATACGCAGTATTTT. This gives the protein CASSDQQGDTQYF.

This clone was seen a few times. The chain couples TRBV3-1 (or the pseudogene TRBV3-2) to TRBJ2-7; 10 nucleotides line up with TRBD1. The CDR3 totals 15 residues. The ends lost 1 base at V and 3 bases at J; junction bases unmatched: 3. Germline loops: CDR1 LGHDT, CDR2 YNNKEL (reference sequence). The CDR3 protein is CASSQGDRGNYEQYF. CDR3 DNA: TGTGCCAGCAGCCAAGGGGACAGGGGAAACTACGAGCAGTACTTC.

The chain couples TRBV9 to TRBJ1-2; 7 bases map to TRBD1. V was pared by 4 bases and J by 7 bases, with 16 bases of the junction left unmatched. This CDR3 has 16 amino acids. The germline gives CDR1 SGDLS, CDR2 YYNGEE. DNA for the CDR3: TGTGCCAGCAGCCCGGTCACCCTAGACACAGGGGTTGGCTACACCTTC. As protein: CASSPVTLDTGVGYTF. The entire variable domain, with the rest obtained from reference TRBV9 and TRBJ1-2, is as follows: DSGVTQTPKHLITATGQRVTLRCSPRSGDLSVYWYQQSLDQGLQFLIQYYNGEERAKGNILERFSAQQFPDLHSELNLSSLELGDSALYFCASSPVTLDTGVGYTFGSGTRLTVV.

This rearrangement joins TRBV19 to TRBJ2-6; 7 positions match TRBD1. The germline V gene encodes CDR1 LNHDA and CDR2 SQIVND (reference sequence). This CDR3 spans 15 amino acids. V dropped 7 bases and J dropped 0; count of bases not matched to a gene: 3. CDR3 bases: TGTGCCAGTAAGGGACAGTACTCTGGGGCCAACGTCCTGACTTTC. This gives the protein CASKGQYSGANVLTF. Drawing the rest from reference TRBV19 and TRBJ2-6, the complete variable domain is DGGITQSPKYLFRKEGQNVTLSCEQNLNHDAMYWYRQDPGQGLRLIYYSQIVNDFQKGDIAEGYSVSREKKESFPLTVTSAQKNPTAFYLCASKGQYSGANVLTFGAGSRLTVL.

This rearrangement joins TRBV18 to TRBJ2-7; D is undetermined. Germline V CDR1 and CDR2: KGHSH, LQKENI. Trimming removed 3 bases at V and 0 bases at J, with 9 bases between. The CDR3 is 14 residues long. This chain's CDR3 is CASSPGVSSYEQYF. CDR3 DNA sequence: TGTGCCAGCTCACCCGGTGTAAGCTCCTACGAGCAGTACTTC.

The chain has TRBV7-2 and TRBJ1-1; D possibly corresponds to TRBD1 (6 bases). V was clipped by 5 bases and J by 3 bases, with 13 bases between them. From germline, CDR1 is SGHTA and CDR2 FQGNSA. The CDR3 consists of 14 residues. The CDR3 region is CASSQTGSYTEAFF. The DNA for the CDR3 is TGTGCCAGCAGCCAGACAGGATCCTACACTGAAGCTTTCTTT.

V is TRBV6-5 and J is TRBJ2-7; a possible D gene is TRBD2 (6 bases). V was cut by 6 bases and J by 1 base, with 16 bases left in between. Germline V lookup: CDR1 MNHEY, CDR2 SVGAGI. The CDR3 consists of 15 residues. The CDR3: CASRVGPEGSYEQYF. For the CDR3, the DNA is TGTGCCAGCAGGGTAGGACCGGAGGGTTCCTACGAGCAGTACTTC.

The genes are TRBV4-1 and TRBJ2-4; 10 nucleotides line up with TRBD2. This CDR3 spans 14 amino acids. The junction had 6 bases not matched to a gene; V was cut back by 0 bases and J by 13 bases. CDR1 MGHRA and CDR2 YSYEKL come from the germline V gene. DNA of the CDR3: TGCGCCAGCAGCCAAGATGCCCTAGCGGGGGACCAGTACTTC. It encodes CASSQDALAGDQYF.

This rearrangement joins TRBV2 to TRBJ2-5; tentatively, D is TRBD2 (6 bases). Germline CDR1 reads SNHLY; CDR2 reads FYNNEI. This CDR3 has 15 residues. V lost 4 bases to trimming and J lost 4 bases, with 16 bases between them. The CDR3 region is CASSGGSTGGETQYF. CDR3 nucleotides: TGTGCCAGCAGTGGCGGCTCGACCGGGGGAGAGACCCAGTACTTC.

The chain carries TRBV27 and TRBJ1-2, with 12 bases identical to TRBD1. Looked up from germline, CDR1 is MNHEY and CDR2 is SMNVEV (reference sequence). V shed 5 bases and J 6 bases; nucleotides not matched to a gene: 7. The CDR3 extends over 15 amino acids. CDR3 residues: CASSRDRGLMDGYTF. CDR3 DNA: TGTGCCAGCAGTAGGGACAGGGGGCTAATGGATGGCTACACCTTC.

V and J are TRBV6-4 and TRBJ2-2; TRBD2 is a possible D gene (6 bases). Germline V gene sequence: CDR1 MRHNA, CDR2 SNTAGT. V was clipped by 5 bases and J by 0 bases, with 13 bases between them. The CDR3 length is 16 residues. The CDR3 here is CASSRISGTNTGELFF. The CDR3 DNA reads TGTGCCAGCAGTCGGATTAGCGGAACGAACACCGGGGAGCTGTTTTTT.

In its sample, this clone was seen once. This rearrangement joins TRBV6-2 or TRBV6-3 to TRBJ2-1, with TRBD2 identical over 13 bases. Germline lookup yields CDR1 MNHEY and CDR2 SVGEGT. V lost 5 bases to trimming and J lost 4 bases; unmatched junction nucleotides: 8. This CDR3 has 17 residues. The CDR3 loop reads CASSTPGTSGAYNEQFF. CDR3 DNA sequence: TGTGCCAGCAGTACCCCCGGGACTAGCGGGGCGTACAATGAGCAGTTCTTC.

A remark on this clone: Other DNA sequences in the sample encode the same CDR3. The V and J genes are TRBV4-3 and TRBJ1-2, with D unresolved. With 0 bases removed from V and 5 bases from J, the gap between germline ends came to 10 bases. This CDR3 spans 14 amino acids. Germline CDR1 is LGHNA and CDR2 is YSLEER. The CDR3 sequence is CASSQDRVGYGYTF. CDR3 DNA sequence: TGCGCCAGCAGCCAAGATCGGGTTGGGTATGGCTACACCTTC.